This entry lists 10 T cell receptor beta chains sequenced from one sample in a study of blood T cell repertoires in COVID-19. Measured with immunoSEQ multiplex PCR; TCRdb has only the in-frame clones, and not every one. Of about 340,000 clones detected, more than 70% appear once; the ten largest clones hold around 3%. The sample comprised peripheral blood. These receptors all stem from a man in his thirties or forties with active or convalescent COVID-19.

The rearrangement uses TRBV30 and TRBJ1-1, with D possibly being TRBD1 (5 bases). The V end lost 3 bases, the J end lost 3 bases, and 11 bases lay between the germline ends. The CDR3 covers 13 residues. Germline CDR1 is GTSNPN and CDR2 is SVGIG (reference sequence). CDR3 in amino acids: CAWSPDSYTEAFF. CDR3 DNA sequence: TGTGCCTGGAGCCCCGACAGTTACACTGAAGCTTTCTTT.

Details on this clone: A junction end diverges from the germline sequence, so it may reflect a read error. The J gene is TRBJ1-2, the V gene TRBV29-1; D possibly corresponds to TRBD1 (5 bases). Germline CDR1 reads SQVTM; CDR2 reads ANQGSEA. CDR3 length equals 17 residues. CDR3 protein: CSVEGTLEGLTNYGYTF. The DNA for the CDR3 is TGCAGCGTGGAAGGGACCTTGGAGGGATTAACTAACTATGGCTACACCTTC.

CDR3: CASSATGTSGRLYNEQFF. Written as DNA, the CDR3 is TGTGCCAGCAGCGCAACCGGGACTAGCGGGAGGTTGTACAATGAGCAGTTCTTC. The chain uses TRBV6-4 and TRBJ2-1; 15 bases match TRBD2. The CDR3 contains 18 residues. Germline assignment: CDR1 MRHNA and CDR2 SNTAGT. V gave up 6 bases and J gave up 4 bases; unmatched junction bases: 10.

This clone appeared a few times. V and J are TRBV5-1 and TRBJ2-1; tentative D call: TRBD1 (5 bases). Trimming stripped 5 bases from V and 5 bases from J, with 14 bases between. The CDR3 is made up of 14 amino acids. Germline CDR1 reads SGHRS; CDR2 reads YFSETQ. As DNA, the CDR3 is TGCGCCAGCAGGTTACAGGCCACTAACAATGAGCAGTTCTTC. Its protein product is CASRLQATNNEQFF.

This clone occurred a few times. J is TRBJ1-4 and V is TRBV11-3, with 9 bases fitting TRBD1. V shed 4 bases, J shed 7 bases, and the junction held 13 bases outside the gene matches. This CDR3 is 17 amino acids long. Looked up from germline, CDR1 is SGHNT and CDR2 is YENEEA. As DNA, the CDR3 is TGTGCCAGCAGCTCGCTTCCTTTACAGGGGGCGGGTGAAAAACTGTTTTTT. It translates to CASSSLPLQGAGEKLFF.

V is TRBV28 and J is TRBJ1-1; 8 nucleotides match TRBD1. Germline V CDR1 and CDR2: MDHEN, SYDVKM. Trimming at V came to 6 bases and at J to 5 bases, leaving 5 bases not matched to a gene. The length of the CDR3 is 13 residues. Here the CDR3 reads CASRPGGSTEAFF. CDR3 nucleotide sequence: TGTGCCAGCAGACCAGGGGGCTCAACTGAAGCTTTCTTT.

The rearrangement uses TRBV7-9 and TRBJ1-6; no clear D gene. The germline V gene encodes CDR1 SEHNR and CDR2 FQNEAQ (reference sequence). Trimming shortened V by 4 bases and J by 7 bases, and 11 bases separated the two germline ends. This CDR3 has 14 residues. CDR3 nucleotide sequence: TGTGCCAGCAGCTCCGAACAACAGAATTCACCCCTCCACTTT. This gives the protein CASSSEQQNSPLHF.

This clone appeared a single time. V gene TRBV30 combines with J gene TRBJ1-6; D gene uncertain. Germline values: CDR1 GTSNPN, CDR2 SVGIG (reference sequence). The CDR3 extends over 13 amino acids. The V end was cut by 2 bases, the J end by 8 bases, with 10 bases between. The CDR3 here is CAWSMAGDSPLHF. CDR3 DNA: TGTGCCTGGAGTATGGCGGGTGATTCACCCCTCCACTTT.

The chain has TRBV11-1 and TRBJ1-4; 7 nucleotides agree with TRBD1. Germline values: CDR1 SGHAT, CDR2 FQDESV (reference sequence). The CDR3 sequence is 14 residues long. The trim removed 5 bases at V and 8 bases at J, leaving 8 bases unmatched. CDR3 in amino acids: CASSQTGMDEKLFF. The CDR3 DNA follows: TGTGCCAGCAGCCAGACAGGGATGGACGAAAAACTGTTTTTT.

The V and J genes are TRBV20-1 and TRBJ1-2; the match to TRBD1 covers 7 bases. This CDR3 is 11 amino acids long. The V gene's germline CDR1 is DFQATT and CDR2 SNEGSKA (reference sequence). The CDR3 is CRGQTIYGYTF. CDR3 nucleotide sequence: TGCAGGGGACAGACGATCTATGGCTACACCTTC.